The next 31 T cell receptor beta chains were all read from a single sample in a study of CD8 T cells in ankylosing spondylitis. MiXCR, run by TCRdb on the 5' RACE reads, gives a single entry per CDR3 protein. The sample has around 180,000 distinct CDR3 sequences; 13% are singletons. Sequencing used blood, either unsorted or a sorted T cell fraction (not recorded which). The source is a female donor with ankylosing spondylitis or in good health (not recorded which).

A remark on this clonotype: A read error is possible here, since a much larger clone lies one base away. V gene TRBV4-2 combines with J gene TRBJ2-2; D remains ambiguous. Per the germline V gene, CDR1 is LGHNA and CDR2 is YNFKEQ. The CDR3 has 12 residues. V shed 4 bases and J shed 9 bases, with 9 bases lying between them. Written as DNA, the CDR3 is TGTGCCAGCAGCCGAGGAAGTAGGGAGCTGTTTTTT. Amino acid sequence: CASSRGSRELFF.

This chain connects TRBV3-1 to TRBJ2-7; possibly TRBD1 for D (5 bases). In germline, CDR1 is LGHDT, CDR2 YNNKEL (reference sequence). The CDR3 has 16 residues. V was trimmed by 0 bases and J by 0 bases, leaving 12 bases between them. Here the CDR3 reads CASSQDLRRVSYEQYF. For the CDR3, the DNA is TGTGCCAGCAGCCAAGATCTGCGCAGGGTCTCCTACGAGCAGTACTTC.

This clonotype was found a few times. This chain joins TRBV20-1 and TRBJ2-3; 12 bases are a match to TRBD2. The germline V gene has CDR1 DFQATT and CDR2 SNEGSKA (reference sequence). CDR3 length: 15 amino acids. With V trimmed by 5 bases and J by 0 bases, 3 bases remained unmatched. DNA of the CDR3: TGCAGTGCTCGAACTAGCGGGAGGAGCACAGATACGCAGTATTTT. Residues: CSARTSGRSTDTQYF.

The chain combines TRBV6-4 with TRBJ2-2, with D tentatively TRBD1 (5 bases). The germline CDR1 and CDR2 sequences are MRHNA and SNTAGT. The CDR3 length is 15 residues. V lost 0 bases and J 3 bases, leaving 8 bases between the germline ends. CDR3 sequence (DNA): TGTGCCAGCAGTGACTCGAAAGGGGACACCGGGGAGCTGTTTTTT. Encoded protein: CASSDSKGDTGELFF.

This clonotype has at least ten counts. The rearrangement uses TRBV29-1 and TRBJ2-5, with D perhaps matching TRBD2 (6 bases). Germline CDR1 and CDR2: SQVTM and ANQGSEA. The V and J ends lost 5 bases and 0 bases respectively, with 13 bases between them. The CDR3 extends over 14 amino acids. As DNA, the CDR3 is TGCAGCGTTACTAGCTCTTGGTACCAAGAGACCCAGTACTTC. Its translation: CSVTSSWYQETQYF.

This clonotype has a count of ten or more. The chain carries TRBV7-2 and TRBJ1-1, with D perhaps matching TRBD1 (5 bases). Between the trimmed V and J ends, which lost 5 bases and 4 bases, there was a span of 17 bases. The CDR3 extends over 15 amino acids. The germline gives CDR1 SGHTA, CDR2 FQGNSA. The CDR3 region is CASSPVGGVGTEAFF. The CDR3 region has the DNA TGTGCCAGCAGCCCAGTGGGGGGAGTGGGCACTGAAGCTTTCTTT.

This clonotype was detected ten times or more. CDR3 sequence (DNA): TGTGCCAGCAGCTTCGCAGCGGGAGCCACAGATACGCAGTATTTT. Its protein product is CASSFAAGATDTQYF. The chain has TRBV7-9 and TRBJ2-3; 8 bases agree with TRBD2. V lost 3 bases, J lost 2 bases, and 4 bases stayed unmatched. The CDR3 is made up of 15 amino acids. CDR1 and CDR2 (germline): SEHNR, FQNEAQ (reference sequence). Variable domain in full (rest from reference TRBV7-9 and TRBJ2-3): DTGVSQNPRHKITKRGQNVTFRCDPISEHNRLYWYRQTLGQGPEFLTYFQNEAQLEKSRLLSDRFSAERPKGSFSTLEIQRTEQGDSAMYLCASSFAAGATDTQYFGPGTRLTVL.

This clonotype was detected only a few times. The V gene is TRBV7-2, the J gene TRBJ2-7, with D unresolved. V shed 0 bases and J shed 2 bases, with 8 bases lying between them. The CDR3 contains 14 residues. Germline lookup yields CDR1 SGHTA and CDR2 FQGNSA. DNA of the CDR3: TGTGCCAGCAGCTTAGCACAACACACCTACGAGCAGTACTTC. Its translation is CASSLAQHTYEQYF.

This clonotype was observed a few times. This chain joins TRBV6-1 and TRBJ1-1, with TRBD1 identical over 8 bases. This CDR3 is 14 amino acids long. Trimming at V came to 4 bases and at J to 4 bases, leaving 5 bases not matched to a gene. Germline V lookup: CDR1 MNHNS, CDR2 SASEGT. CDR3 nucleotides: TGTGCCAGCAGTGGGACAGGGATGGGCACTGAAGCTTTCTTT. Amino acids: CASSGTGMGTEAFF.

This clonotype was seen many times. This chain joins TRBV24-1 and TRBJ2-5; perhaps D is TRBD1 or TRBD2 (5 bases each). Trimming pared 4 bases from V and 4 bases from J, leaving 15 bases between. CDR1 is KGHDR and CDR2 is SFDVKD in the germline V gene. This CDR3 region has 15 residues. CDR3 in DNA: TGTGCCACCAGTGACGGTGGGCAGGGACCAGAGACCCAGTACTTC. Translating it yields CATSDGGQGPETQYF.

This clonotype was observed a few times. Here the CDR3 DNA reads TGCAGTGCTAGAGTTGAAGCGGGGTCCGGGTACAATGAGCAGTTCTTC. Translation gives CSARVEAGSGYNEQFF. The gene calls are TRBV20-1 and TRBJ2-1, with 7 positions matching TRBD2. J was trimmed by 4 bases and V by 1 base; bases with no gene match: 10. Per the germline V gene, CDR1 is DFQATT and CDR2 is SNEGSKA (reference sequence). The CDR3 extends over 16 amino acids.

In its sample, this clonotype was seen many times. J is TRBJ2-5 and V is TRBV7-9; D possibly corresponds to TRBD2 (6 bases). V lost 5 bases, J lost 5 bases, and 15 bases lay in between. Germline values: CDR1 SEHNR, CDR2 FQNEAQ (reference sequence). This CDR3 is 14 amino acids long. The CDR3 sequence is CASSPSGFRETQYF. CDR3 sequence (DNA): TGTGCCAGCAGCCCCAGCGGGTTTCGGGAGACCCAGTACTTC. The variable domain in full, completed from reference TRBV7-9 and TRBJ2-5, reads DTGVSQNPRHKITKRGQNVTFRCDPISEHNRLYWYRQTLGQGPEFLTYFQNEAQLEKSRLLSDRFSAERPKGSFSTLEIQRTEQGDSAMYLCASSPSGFRETQYFGPGTRLLVL.

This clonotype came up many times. The CDR3 spells CASTVQGARDTEAFF. The DNA for the CDR3 is TGTGCCAGCACCGTTCAGGGGGCGCGCGACACTGAAGCTTTCTTT. This chain connects TRBV5-5 to TRBJ1-1, with 8 nucleotides matching TRBD1. The CDR3 consists of 15 residues. The germline gives CDR1 SGHKS, CDR2 YYEKEE (reference sequence). V lost 6 bases to trimming and J lost 3 bases; unmatched junction nucleotides: 10.

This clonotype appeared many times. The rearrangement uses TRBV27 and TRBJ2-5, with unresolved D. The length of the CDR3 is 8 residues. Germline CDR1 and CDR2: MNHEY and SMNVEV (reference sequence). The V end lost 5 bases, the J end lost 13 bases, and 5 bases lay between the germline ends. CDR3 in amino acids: CASSLRYF. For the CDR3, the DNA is TGTGCCAGCAGTCTTAGGTACTTC.

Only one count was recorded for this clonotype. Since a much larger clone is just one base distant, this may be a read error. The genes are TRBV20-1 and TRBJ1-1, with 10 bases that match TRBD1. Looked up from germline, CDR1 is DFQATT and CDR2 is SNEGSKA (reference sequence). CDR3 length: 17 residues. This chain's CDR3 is CSAQVPGTGVWSTETFF. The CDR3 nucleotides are TGCAGTGCCCAGGTCCCCGGGACAGGGGTCTGGAGCACTGAAACTTTCTTT.

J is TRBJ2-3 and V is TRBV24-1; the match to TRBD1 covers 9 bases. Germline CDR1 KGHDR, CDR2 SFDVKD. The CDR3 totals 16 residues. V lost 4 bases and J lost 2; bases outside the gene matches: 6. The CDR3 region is CATSDRGDRATDTQYF. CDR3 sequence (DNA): TGTGCCACCAGTGACCGAGGGGACAGGGCCACAGATACGCAGTATTTT.

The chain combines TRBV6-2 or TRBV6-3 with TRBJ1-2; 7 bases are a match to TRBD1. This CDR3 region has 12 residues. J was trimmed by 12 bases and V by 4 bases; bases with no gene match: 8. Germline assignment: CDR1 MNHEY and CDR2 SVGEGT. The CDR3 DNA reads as TGTGCCAGCAGTTCTACAGACAGGGTGGACACCTTC. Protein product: CASSSTDRVDTF.

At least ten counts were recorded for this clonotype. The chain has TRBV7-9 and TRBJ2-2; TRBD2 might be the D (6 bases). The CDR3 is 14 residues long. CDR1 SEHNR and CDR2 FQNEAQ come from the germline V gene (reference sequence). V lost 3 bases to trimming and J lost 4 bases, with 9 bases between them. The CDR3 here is CASSFTSTTGELFF. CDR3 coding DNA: TGTGCCAGCAGCTTTACTAGCACCACCGGGGAGCTGTTTTTT.

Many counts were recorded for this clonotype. The CDR3 region has the DNA TGTGCCACCGTGACAGGGACAAGTGATAATTCACCCCTCCACTTT. This gives the protein CATVTGTSDNSPLHF. V is TRBV10-3 and J is TRBJ1-6, with TRBD1 matching 7 bases. Trimming took 10 bases from V and 5 from J; bases not matched to a gene: 11. The CDR3 is 15 amino acids. From germline, CDR1 is ENHRY and CDR2 SYGVKD.

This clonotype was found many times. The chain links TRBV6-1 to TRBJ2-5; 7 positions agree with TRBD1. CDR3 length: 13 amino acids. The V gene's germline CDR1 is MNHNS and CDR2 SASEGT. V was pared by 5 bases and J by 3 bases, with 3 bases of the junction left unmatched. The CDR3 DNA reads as TGTGCCAGCAGTCGTGACAGGGAAGAGACCCAGTACTTC. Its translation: CASSRDREETQYF.

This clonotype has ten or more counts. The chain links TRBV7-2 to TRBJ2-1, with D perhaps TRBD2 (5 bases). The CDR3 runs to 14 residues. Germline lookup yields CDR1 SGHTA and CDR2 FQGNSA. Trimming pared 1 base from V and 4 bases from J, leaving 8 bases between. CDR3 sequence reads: CASSLGTRYNEQFF. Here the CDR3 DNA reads TGTGCCAGCAGCTTAGGCACTAGGTACAATGAGCAGTTCTTC.

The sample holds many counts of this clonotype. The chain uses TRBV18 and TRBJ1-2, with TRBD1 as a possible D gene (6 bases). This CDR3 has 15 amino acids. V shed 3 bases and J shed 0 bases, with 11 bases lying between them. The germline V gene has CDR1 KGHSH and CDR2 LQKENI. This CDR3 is CASSPNKGANYGYTF. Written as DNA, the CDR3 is TGTGCCAGCTCACCGAACAAGGGGGCTAACTATGGCTACACCTTC.

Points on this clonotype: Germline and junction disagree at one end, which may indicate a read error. DNA for the CDR3: TGTGCCAGCAGCCAAGGCTCGGGAGAGCGTAATTTT. Translation: CASSQGSGERNF. The chain uses TRBV4-2 and TRBJ1-1; D uncertain. The CDR3 is 12 residues long. Germline CDR1 is LGHNA and CDR2 is YNFKEQ.

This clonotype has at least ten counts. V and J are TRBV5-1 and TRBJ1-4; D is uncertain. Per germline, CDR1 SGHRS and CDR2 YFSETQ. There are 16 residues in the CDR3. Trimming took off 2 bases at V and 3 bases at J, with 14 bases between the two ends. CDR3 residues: CASSFFPGLANEKLFF. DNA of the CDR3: TGCGCCAGCAGCTTCTTCCCGGGTTTGGCTAATGAAAAACTGTTTTTT.

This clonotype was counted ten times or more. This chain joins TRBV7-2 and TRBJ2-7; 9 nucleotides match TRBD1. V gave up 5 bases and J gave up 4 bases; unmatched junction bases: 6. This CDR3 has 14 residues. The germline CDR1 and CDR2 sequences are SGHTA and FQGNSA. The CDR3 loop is CASSLDRGPYEQYF. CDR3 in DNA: TGTGCCAGCAGCCTGGACAGGGGACCTTACGAGCAGTACTTC.

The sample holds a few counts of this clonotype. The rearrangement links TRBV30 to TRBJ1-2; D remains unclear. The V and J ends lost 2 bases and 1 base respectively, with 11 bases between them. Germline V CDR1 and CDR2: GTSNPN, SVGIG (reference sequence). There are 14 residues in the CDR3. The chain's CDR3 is CAWSPSRFNYGYTF. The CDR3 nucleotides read TGTGCCTGGAGTCCATCCAGGTTTAACTATGGCTACACCTTC.

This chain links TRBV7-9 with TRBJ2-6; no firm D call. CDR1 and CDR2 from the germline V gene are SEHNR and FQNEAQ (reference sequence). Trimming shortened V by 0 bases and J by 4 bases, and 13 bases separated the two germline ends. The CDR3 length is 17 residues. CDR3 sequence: CASSLALVRSGANVLTF. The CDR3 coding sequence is TGTGCCAGCAGCTTAGCCCTAGTTCGTTCCGGGGCCAACGTCCTGACTTTC.

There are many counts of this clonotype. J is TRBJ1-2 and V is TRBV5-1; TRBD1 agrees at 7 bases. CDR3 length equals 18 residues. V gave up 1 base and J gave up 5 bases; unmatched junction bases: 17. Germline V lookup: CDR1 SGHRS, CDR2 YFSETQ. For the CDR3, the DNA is TGCGCCAGCAGCTTGATCGGTGTGGGACCGGACAGGCCATATGGCTACACCTTC. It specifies CASSLIGVGPDRPYGYTF.

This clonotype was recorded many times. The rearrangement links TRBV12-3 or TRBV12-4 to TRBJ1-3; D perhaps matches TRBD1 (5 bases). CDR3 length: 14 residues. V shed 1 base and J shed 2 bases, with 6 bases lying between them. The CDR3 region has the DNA TGTGCCAGCAGTTTAGGGGGGGCTGGAAACACCATATATTTT. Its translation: CASSLGGAGNTIYF.

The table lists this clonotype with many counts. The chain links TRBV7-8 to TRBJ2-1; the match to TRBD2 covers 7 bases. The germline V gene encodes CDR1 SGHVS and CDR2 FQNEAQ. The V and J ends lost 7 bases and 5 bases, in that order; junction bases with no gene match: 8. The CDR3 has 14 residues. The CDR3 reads CASKLATENNEQFF. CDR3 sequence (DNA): TGTGCCAGCAAACTAGCGACGGAAAACAATGAGCAGTTCTTC.

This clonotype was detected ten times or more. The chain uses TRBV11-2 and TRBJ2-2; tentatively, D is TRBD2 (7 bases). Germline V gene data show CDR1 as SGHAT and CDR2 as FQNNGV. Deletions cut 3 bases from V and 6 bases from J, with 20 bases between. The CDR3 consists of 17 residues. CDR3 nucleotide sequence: TGTGCCAGCAGCTTCGTTCTAGGGGGAGGGCCGTCCGGGGAGCTGTTTTTT. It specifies CASSFVLGGGPSGELFF.